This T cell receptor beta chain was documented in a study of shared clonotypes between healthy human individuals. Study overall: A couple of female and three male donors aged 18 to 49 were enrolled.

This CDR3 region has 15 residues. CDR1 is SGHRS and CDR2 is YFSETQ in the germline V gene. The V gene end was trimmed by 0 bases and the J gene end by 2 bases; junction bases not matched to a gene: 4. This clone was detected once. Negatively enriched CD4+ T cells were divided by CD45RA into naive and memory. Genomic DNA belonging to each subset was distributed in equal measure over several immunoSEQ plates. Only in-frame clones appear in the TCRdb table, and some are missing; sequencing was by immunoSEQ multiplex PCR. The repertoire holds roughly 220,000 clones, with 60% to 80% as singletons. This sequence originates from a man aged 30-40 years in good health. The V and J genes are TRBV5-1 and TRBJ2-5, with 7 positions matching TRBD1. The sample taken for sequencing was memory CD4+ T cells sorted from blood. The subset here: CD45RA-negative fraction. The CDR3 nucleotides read TGCGCCAGCAGCTTGGCAGGACAGGTACAAGAGACCCAGTACTTC. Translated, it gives CASSLAGQVQETQYF.